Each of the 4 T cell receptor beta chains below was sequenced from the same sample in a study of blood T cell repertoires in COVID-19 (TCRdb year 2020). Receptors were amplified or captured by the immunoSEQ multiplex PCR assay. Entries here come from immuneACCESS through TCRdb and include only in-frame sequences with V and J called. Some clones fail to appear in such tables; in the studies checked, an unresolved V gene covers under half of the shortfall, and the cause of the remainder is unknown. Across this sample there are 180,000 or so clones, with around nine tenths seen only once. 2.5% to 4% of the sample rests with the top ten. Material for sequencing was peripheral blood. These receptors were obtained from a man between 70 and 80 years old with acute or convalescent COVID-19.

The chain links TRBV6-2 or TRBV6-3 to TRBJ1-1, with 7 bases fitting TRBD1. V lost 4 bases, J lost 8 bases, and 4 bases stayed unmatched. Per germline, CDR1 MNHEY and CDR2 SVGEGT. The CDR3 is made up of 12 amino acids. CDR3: CASSFPDREAFF. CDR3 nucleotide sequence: TGTGCCAGCAGTTTTCCGGACAGGGAAGCTTTCTTT.

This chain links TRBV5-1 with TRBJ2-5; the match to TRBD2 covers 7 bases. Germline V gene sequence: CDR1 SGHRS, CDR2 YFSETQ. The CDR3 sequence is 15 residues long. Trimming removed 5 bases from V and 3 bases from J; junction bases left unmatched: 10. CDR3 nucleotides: TGCGCCAGCAGTCCGGTGGGGGGGAACAAAGAGACCCAGTACTTC. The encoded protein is CASSPVGGNKETQYF.

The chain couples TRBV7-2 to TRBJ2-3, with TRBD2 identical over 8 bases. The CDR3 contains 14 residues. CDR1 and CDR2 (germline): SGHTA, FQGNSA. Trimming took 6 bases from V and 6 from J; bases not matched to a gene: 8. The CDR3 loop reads CASRPGGDADTQYF. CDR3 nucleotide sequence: TGTGCCAGCAGACCGGGGGGGGACGCGGATACGCAGTATTTT. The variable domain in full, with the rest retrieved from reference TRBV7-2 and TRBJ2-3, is GAGVSQSPSNKVTEKGKDVELRCDPISGHTALYWYRQSLGQGLEFLIYFQGNSAPDKSGLPSDRFSAERTGGSVSTLTIQRTQQEDSAVYLCASRPGGDADTQYFGPGTRLTVL.

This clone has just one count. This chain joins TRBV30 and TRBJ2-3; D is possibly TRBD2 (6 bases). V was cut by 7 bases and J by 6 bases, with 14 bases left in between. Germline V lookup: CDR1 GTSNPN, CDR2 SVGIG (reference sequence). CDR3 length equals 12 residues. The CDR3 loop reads CALEGMGDTQYF. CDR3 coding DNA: TGTGCCTTGGAGGGTATGGGGGATACGCAGTATTTT.